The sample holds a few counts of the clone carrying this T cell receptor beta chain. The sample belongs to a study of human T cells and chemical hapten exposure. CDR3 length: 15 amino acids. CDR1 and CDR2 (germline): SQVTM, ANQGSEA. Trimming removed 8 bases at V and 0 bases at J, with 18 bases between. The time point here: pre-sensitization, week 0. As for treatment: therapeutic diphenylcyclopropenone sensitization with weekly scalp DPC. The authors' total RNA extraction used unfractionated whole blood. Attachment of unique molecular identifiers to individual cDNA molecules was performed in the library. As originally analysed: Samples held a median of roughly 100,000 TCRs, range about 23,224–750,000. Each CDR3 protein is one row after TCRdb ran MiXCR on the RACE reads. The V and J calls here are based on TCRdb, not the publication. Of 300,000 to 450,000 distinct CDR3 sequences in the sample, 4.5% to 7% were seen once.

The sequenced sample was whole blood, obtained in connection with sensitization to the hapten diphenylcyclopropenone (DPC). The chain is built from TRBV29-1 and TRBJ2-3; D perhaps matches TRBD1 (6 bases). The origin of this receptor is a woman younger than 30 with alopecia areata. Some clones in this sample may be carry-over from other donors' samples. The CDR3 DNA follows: TGCAGCTCAGGTGGGGGCGCGGTTAGCACAGATACGCAGTATTTT. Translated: CSSGGGAVSTDTQYF.